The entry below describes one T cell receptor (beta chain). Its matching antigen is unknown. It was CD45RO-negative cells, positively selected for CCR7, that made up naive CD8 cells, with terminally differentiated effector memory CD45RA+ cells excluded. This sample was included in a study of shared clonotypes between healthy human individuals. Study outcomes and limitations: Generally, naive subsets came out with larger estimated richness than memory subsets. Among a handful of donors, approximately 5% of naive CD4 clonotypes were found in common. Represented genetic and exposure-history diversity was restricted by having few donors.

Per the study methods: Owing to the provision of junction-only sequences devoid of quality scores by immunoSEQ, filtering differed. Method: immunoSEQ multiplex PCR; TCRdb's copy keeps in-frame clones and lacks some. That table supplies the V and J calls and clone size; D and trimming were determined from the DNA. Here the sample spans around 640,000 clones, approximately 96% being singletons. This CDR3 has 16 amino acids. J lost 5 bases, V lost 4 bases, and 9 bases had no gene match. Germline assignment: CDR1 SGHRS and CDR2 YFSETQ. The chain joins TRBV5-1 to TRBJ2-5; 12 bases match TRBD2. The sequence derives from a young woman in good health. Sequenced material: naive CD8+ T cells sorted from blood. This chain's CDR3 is CASSSASGRAFETQYF. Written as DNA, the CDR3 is TGCGCCAGCAGCAGCGCTAGCGGGAGGGCCTTCGAGACCCAGTACTTC. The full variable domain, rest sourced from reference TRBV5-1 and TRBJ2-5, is KAGVTQTPRYLIKTRGQQVTLSCSPISGHRSVSWYQQTPGQGLQFLFEYFSETQRNKGNFPGRFSGRQFSNSRSEMNVSTLELGDSALYLCASSSASGRAFETQYFGPGTRLLVL.